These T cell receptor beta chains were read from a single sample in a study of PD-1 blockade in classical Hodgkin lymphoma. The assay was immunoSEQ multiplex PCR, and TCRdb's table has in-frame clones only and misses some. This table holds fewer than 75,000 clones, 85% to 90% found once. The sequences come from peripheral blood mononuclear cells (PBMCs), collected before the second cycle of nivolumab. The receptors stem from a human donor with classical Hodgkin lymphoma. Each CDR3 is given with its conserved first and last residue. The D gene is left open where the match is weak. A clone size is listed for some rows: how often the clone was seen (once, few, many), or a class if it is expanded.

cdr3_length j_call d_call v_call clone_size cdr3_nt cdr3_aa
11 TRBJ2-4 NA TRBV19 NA TGTGCCAGTTTCCAGTGGGGTATTCAGTACTTC CASFQWGIQYF
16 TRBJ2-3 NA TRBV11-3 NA TGTGCCAGCAGCTTAAGAGGCTCGGGGCTCGAGGATACGCAGTATTTT CASSLRGSGLEDTQYF
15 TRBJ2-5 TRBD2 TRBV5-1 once TGCGCCAGCAGCTTGGTTGCCGGGGGGGAAGAGACCCAGTACTTC CASSLVAGGEETQYF
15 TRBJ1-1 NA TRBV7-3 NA TGTGCCAGCAGCTTAACGGGTCGACAAAACACTGAAGCTTTCTTT CASSLTGRQNTEAFF
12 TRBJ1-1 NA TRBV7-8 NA TGTGCCAGCAGCCTCAAGAACACTGAAGCTTTCTTT CASSLKNTEAFF
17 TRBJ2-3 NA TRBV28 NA TGTGCCAGCAGTTTCCTGACGGCGGGCCCGCACACAGATACGCAGTATTTT CASSFLTAGPHTDTQYF
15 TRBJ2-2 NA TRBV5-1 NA TGCGCCAGCAGTTCTGGGCGGGGAAACACCGGGGAGCTGTTTTTT CASSSGRGNTGELFF
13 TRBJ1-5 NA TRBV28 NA TGTGCCAGCCGAATAGACAGATATCAGCCCCAGCATTTT CASRIDRYQPQHF
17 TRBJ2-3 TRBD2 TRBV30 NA TGTGCCTGGAGTGTAGTGGCTAGCGGGGGGGCATGGGATACGCAGTATTTT CAWSVVASGGAWDTQYF
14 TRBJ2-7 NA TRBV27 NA TGTGCCAGCAGTTACGGGACTGACTCCTACGAGCAGTACTTC CASSYGTDSYEQYF
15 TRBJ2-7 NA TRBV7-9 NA TGTGCCAGCAGCTTAGACGGGCTGAGCTCCTACGAGCAGTACTTC CASSLDGLSSYEQYF
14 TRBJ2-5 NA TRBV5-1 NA TGCGCCAGCAGCGTGGACAGCCCTAAAGAGACCCAGTACTTC CASSVDSPKETQYF
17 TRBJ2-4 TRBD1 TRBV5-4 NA TGTGCCAGCACACGGGGTAAGACAGGGCAGGCCAAAAACATTCAGTACTTC CASTRGKTGQAKNIQYF
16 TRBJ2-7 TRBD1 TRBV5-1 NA TGCGCCAGCAGCGCACGTCCGGGACAGGGGAACTACGAGCAGTACTTC CASSARPGQGNYEQYF